This TCR beta chain was recorded in a study of breast tumors, draining lymph nodes, adjacent tissues. Breast cancer patients provided tissue from their axillary draining lymph nodes. In the case of this clonotype: Antigen: not known.

Each CDR3 protein is one row after TCRdb ran MiXCR on the multiplex PCR reads. The sample shows some 150,000 distinct CDR3 sequences, roughly a third of them seen only once. Study-level points and caveats: Tumors had less TCR diversity than lymph nodes, more than nontumor tissue. Tumor and nontumor repertoires were significantly more similar in luminal-like than in basal-like breast cancer.

Trimming stripped 5 bases from V and 11 bases from J, with 23 bases between. CDR3 length: 15 residues. From germline, CDR1 is SGHTA and CDR2 FQGNSA. The sequence came from a female donor with breast cancer. Some clones in this sample may be carry-over from other donors' samples. V usage is TRBV7-2 and J usage is TRBJ2-3; TRBD1 or TRBD2 may be the D gene (5 bases each). Sequencing input: axillary lymph node tissue. CDR3: CASSPGVWGYNEQYF. The CDR3 coding sequence is TGTGCCAGCAGCCCCGGGGTCTGGGGGTACAATGAGCAGTATTTT. The full variable domain, rest sourced from reference TRBV7-2 and TRBJ2-3, is GAGVSQSPSNKVTEKGKDVELRCDPISGHTALYWYRQSLGQGLEFLIYFQGNSAPDKSGLPSDRFSAERTGGSVSTLTIQRTQQEDSAVYLCASSPGVWGYNEQYFGPGTRLTVL.